Listed below are T cell receptor beta chains from one sample, sequenced in a study of OX40 agonist ivuxolimab in advanced cancers. Libraries were prepared by immunoSEQ multiplex PCR; TCRdb keeps only in-frame clonotypes and omits some of them. The data show 45,000 to 50,000 clones, with 70% to 90% seen just once and about 10% held by the top ten. Sample: CD4+ or CD8+ T cells sorted from blood, taken in a trial of the OX40 agonist ivuxolimab. These receptors originate from an adult with an advanced solid tumor such as melanoma, head and neck, liver or kidney cancer. Both conserved end residues are part of each CDR3. The D gene is left open where the match is weak. The size entry is marked missing in some rows and otherwise reads once, few, many or a size class.

D gene	J gene	V gene	clone size	CDR3 DNA	CDR3 protein
-	TRBJ1-2	TRBV29-1	-	TGCAGCGTTCATACGACAGAAAACTATGGCTACACCTTC	CSVHTTENYGYTF
-	TRBJ1-2	TRBV7-6	-	TGTGCCAGCAGCCCCCGACAGTCCCTAGGCTATGGCTACACCTTC	CASSPRQSLGYGYTF
TRBD2	TRBJ2-1	TRBV29-1	-	TGCAGCGTTGTGACTAGCGGGAGAAATGAGCAGTTCTTC	CSVVTSGRNEQFF
TRBD1	TRBJ2-7	TRBV4-3	-	TGCGCCAGCAGCCAAGACCGGGACAGGAGCTACGAGCAGTACTTC	CASSQDRDRSYEQYF
TRBD2	TRBJ2-3	TRBV6-6	-	TGTGCCAGCAGCGCTAGCGGGGGGGTATTGGATACGCAGTATTTT	CASSASGGVLDTQYF
-	TRBJ2-7	TRBV7-2	-	TGTGCCAGCAGCTTTTATGGGGGTATCGAGCAGTACTTC	CASSFYGGIEQYF
-	TRBJ1-1	TRBV25-1	few	TGTGCCAGCAGTGAAGGGGACCTGGGGACTGAAGCTTTCTTT	CASSEGDLGTEAFF
-	TRBJ2-1	TRBV6-5	-	TGTGCCAGCAGTTACTCGACGGGGTATGAGCAGTTCTTC	CASSYSTGYEQFF
-	TRBJ2-7	TRBV9	-	TGTGCCAGCGGACCGGGCGGCTCCTACGAGCAGTACTTC	CASGPGGSYEQYF
TRBD2	TRBJ2-7	TRBV5-5	-	TGTGCCAGCAGCTGGTATAGCGGGGAATACGAGCAGTACTTC	CASSWYSGEYEQYF
-	TRBJ1-2	TRBV21-1	once	TGTGCCAGCAGCAAAGTGCTAAGGACAGGGGGCTTCTATGGCTACACCTTC	CASSKVLRTGGFYGYTF
-	TRBJ2-7	TRBV7-2	-	TGTGCCAGCAGCTTATGGGCAGGGCCCTACGAGCAGTACTTC	CASSLWAGPYEQYF
-	TRBJ1-2	TRBV27	-	TGTGCCAGCAGTTTTGGAGGGGATGGCTACACCTTC	CASSFGGDGYTF
-	TRBJ2-7	TRBV7-2	-	TGTGCCAGCACGGTCAGCTCCTACGAGCAGTACTTC	CASTVSSYEQYF
-	TRBJ1-5	TRBV6-6	-	TGTGCCAGTTCCGGGCACTTAAATCAGCCCCAGCATTTT	CASSGHLNQPQHF
-	TRBJ2-7	TRBV7-9	-	TGTGCCAGCAGCTTAGGGGGTCTCACTACCTACGAGCAGTACTTC	CASSLGGLTTYEQYF
TRBD1	TRBJ2-1	TRBV27	-	TGTGCCAGCAGTGCCCGGACAGGGGTGTATAACTACAATGAGCAGTTCTTC	CASSARTGVYNYNEQFF
-	TRBJ2-1	TRBV6-5	-	TGTGCCAGCAGTTGGCGGGGCCTCTACAATGAGCAGTTCTTC	CASSWRGLYNEQFF
TRBD1	TRBJ2-7	TRBV19	-	TGTGCCAGTAGTGCCCATACAGGGGGAAGCTACGAGCAGTACTTC	CASSAHTGGSYEQYF
-	TRBJ2-7	TRBV6-5	-	TGTGCCAGCAGTTCCACTGAGTATTCCTACGAGCAGTACTTC	CASSSTEYSYEQYF
-	TRBJ1-1	TRBV19	once	TGTGCCAGTAAAGGAGGGACTAACACTGAAGCTTTCTTT	CASKGGTNTEAFF
-	TRBJ2-1	TRBV5-8	-	TGTGCCAGCAGCTTGGGCAGGGGTTACTACAATGAGCAGTTCTTC	CASSLGRGYYNEQFF
-	TRBJ1-5	TRBV5-5	-	TGTGCCAGCAGTACTGACAAGCTCAGGCAATCGGATCAGCCCCAGCATTTT	CASSTDKLRQSDQPQHF
-	TRBJ1-5	TRBV6-6	-	TGTGCCAGCAGTTACGTATCATTTACTGCATCGGCCCAGCATTTT	CASSYVSFTASAQHF
TRBD2	TRBJ2-1	TRBV13	-	TGTGCCAGCAGCTCACTAGCGGGAGGCATCTCCTACAATGAGCAGTTCTTC	CASSSLAGGISYNEQFF
TRBD1	TRBJ1-5	TRBV4-3	-	TGCGCCAGCAGCCAAGGGACAGGGAGTGGACAGCCCCAGCATTTT	CASSQGTGSGQPQHF
-	TRBJ2-7	TRBV6-5	once	TGTGCCAGCAGTTACAGGGGCACCTACGAGCAGTACTTC	CASSYRGTYEQYF
-	TRBJ2-1	TRBV20-1	-	TGCAGTGTTTCGACATTACCCGAGCAGTTCTTC	CSVSTLPEQFF
-	TRBJ2-2	TRBV27	-	TGTGCCAGCAGTTCGCCAGCGGAACGTACCGGGGAGCTGTTTTTT	CASSSPAERTGELFF
-	TRBJ2-2	TRBV11-2	-	TGTGCCAGCAGTTTAACCGGGGAGCTGTTTTTT	CASSLTGELFF
TRBD1	TRBJ1-5	TRBV19	-	TGTGCCAGTAGCCAAGGGACAGCTAGCAATCAGCCCCAGCATTTT	CASSQGTASNQPQHF
-	TRBJ1-6	TRBV10-3	-	TGTGCCATCAGCCCGGTCGGGGTGGGCGCGGTAAGTTCACCCCTCCACTTT	CAISPVGVGAVSSPLHF
-	TRBJ2-7	TRBV9	few	TGTGCCAGCAGCGTAGGTGGCCTACAGGGCGACGAGCAGTACTTC	CASSVGGLQGDEQYF
-	TRBJ2-2	TRBV7-3	-	TGTGCCAGCAGCTTAAGCGGGTCGAACACCGGGGAGCTGTTTTTT	CASSLSGSNTGELFF
-	TRBJ1-1	TRBV9	once	TGTGCCAGCAGCGACACGGGCCCCGGGGAAGCTTTCTTT	CASSDTGPGEAFF
-	TRBJ1-1	TRBV5-4	-	TGTGCCAGCAGCTTAAGCACTGAAGCTTTCTTT	CASSLSTEAFF
-	TRBJ1-2	TRBV27	-	TGTGCCAGCAGTTTTACTCCGGGACGCCCTAACTATGGCTACACCTTC	CASSFTPGRPNYGYTF
-	TRBJ1-4	TRBV30	-	TGTGCCTGGAGTGTTTGGGACTTGGAAAAACTGTTTTTT	CAWSVWDLEKLFF
-	TRBJ2-1	TRBV6-9	-	TGTGCCAGCCAACCTCCCCCAAGCTCCTACAATGAGCAGTTCTTC	CASQPPPSSYNEQFF
-	TRBJ2-7	TRBV9	-	TGTGCCAGCAGCGCTGGAAAGGGCTACGAGCAGTACTTC	CASSAGKGYEQYF
TRBD2	TRBJ2-5	TRBV13	few	TGTGCCAGCAGCCTTAGACTAGCGGGGTTTCAAGAGACCCAGTACTTC	CASSLRLAGFQETQYF
-	TRBJ1-2	TRBV19	-	TGTGCCAGTAACCCGGGGTATATTCGCGGCTACACCTTC	CASNPGYIRGYTF
-	TRBJ1-5	TRBV27	once	TGTGCCAGCAGTATGACAGTGAATCAGCCCCAGCATTTT	CASSMTVNQPQHF
-	TRBJ1-4	TRBV6-5	-	TGTGCCAGCAGCTTCTCCGGGACCGTTAATGAAAAACTGTTTTTT	CASSFSGTVNEKLFF
-	TRBJ1-2	TRBV18	-	TGTGCCAGCTCACTCATCGGGGGGCCGTCCCCCCACTATGGCTACACCTTC	CASSLIGGPSPHYGYTF
-	TRBJ2-7	TRBV9	once	TGTGCCAGCAGCCTTATTCCGGGGGCCATCGACGAGCAGTACTTC	CASSLIPGAIDEQYF
-	TRBJ2-7	TRBV11-2	-	TGTGCCAGCAGCTTAGAGGTTACCTCCCACTACGAGCAGTACTTC	CASSLEVTSHYEQYF
-	TRBJ1-4	TRBV4-3	-	TGCGCCAGCAGCCAAGATCCCGCTGGTCCATTGGTTGAAAAACTGTTTTTT	CASSQDPAGPLVEKLFF
-	TRBJ2-7	TRBV6-6	once	TGTGCCAGCAGTTACTTGCCCTACGAGCAGTACTTC	CASSYLPYEQYF
-	TRBJ2-5	TRBV5-5	-	TGTGCCAGCACTCTTGGGGGGCCGAGGGAGACCCAGTACTTC	CASTLGGPRETQYF
-	TRBJ2-5	TRBV11-2	-	TGTGCCAGCAGCTCTACCTTACAGGGAAATAGAGAGACCCAGTACTTC	CASSSTLQGNRETQYF